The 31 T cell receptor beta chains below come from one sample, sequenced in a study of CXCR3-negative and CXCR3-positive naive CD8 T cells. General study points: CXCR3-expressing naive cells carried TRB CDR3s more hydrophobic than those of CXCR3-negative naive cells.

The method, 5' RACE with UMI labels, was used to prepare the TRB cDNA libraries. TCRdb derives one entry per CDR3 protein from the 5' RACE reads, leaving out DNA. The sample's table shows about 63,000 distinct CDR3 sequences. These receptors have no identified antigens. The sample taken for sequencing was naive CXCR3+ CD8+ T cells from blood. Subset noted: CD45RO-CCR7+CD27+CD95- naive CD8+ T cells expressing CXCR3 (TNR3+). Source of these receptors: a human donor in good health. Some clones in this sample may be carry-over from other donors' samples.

CDR3 residues: CSATGTVGVDTQYF. J is TRBJ2-3 and V is TRBV20-1; TCRdb's D call of TRBD1 is untestable without DNA. CDR1 is DFQATT and CDR2 is SNEGSKA in the germline V gene (reference sequence). There are 14 residues in the CDR3.

CDR3 region: CASSLGGPGGPGELFF. This sequence joins TRBV28 and TRBJ2-2; TCRdb designates TRBD1, a call that cannot be tested without DNA. The V gene's germline CDR1 is MDHEN and CDR2 SYDVKM. The CDR3 consists of 16 residues. The complete variable domain, with remaining parts taken from reference TRBV28 and TRBJ2-2, reads DVKVTQSSRYLVKRTGEKVFLECVQDMDHENMFWYRQDPGLGLRLIYFSYDVKMKEKGDIPEGYSVSREKKERFSLILESASTNQTSMYLCASSLGGPGGPGELFFGEGSRLTVL.

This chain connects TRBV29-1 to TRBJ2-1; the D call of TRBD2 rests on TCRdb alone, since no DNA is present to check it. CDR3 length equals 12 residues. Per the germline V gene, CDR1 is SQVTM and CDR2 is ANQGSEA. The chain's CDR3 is CSTTGTSYEQFF.

The CDR3 region is CASRPGANYGYTF. The rearrangement joins TRBV28 to TRBJ1-2; checking the TCRdb D call of TRBD1 is not possible without DNA. The CDR3 has 13 amino acids. From germline, CDR1 is MDHEN and CDR2 SYDVKM.

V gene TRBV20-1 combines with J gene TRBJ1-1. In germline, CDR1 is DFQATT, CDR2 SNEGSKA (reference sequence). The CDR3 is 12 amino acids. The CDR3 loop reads CSARVNDPEAFF.

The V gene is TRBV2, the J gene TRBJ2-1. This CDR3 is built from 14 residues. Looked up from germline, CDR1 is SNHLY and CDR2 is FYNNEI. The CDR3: CASSEDSSYNEQFF.

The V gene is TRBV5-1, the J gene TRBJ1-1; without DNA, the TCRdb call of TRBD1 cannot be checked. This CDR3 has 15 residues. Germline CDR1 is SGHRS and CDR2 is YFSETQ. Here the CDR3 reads CASTVQSGTAAGAFF.

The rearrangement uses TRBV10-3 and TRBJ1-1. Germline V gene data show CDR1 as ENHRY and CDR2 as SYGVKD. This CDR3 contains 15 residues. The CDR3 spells CAISESPRDNTEAFF.

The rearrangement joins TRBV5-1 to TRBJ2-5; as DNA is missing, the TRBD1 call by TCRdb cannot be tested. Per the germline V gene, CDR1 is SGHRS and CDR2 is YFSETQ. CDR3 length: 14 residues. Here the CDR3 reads CASSPGEGTETQYF.

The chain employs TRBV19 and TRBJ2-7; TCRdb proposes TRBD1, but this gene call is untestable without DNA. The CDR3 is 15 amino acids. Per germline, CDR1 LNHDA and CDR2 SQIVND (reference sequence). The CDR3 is CASSISGTDSYEQYF.

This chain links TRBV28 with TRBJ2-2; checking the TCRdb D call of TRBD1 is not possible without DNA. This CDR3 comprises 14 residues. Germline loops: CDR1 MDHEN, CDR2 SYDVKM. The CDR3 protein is CASLNRGSTGELFF. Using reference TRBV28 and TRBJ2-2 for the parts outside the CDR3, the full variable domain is DVKVTQSSRYLVKRTGEKVFLECVQDMDHENMFWYRQDPGLGLRLIYFSYDVKMKEKGDIPEGYSVSREKKERFSLILESASTNQTSMYLCASLNRGSTGELFFGEGSRLTVL.

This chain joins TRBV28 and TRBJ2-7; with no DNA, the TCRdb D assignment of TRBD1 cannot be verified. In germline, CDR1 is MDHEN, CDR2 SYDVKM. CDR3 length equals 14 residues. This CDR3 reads CASSPGFGSYEQYF.

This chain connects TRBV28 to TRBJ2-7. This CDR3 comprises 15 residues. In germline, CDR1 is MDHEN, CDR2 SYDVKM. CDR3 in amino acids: CASRPAGGSAYEQYF. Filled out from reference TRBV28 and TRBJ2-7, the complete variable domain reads DVKVTQSSRYLVKRTGEKVFLECVQDMDHENMFWYRQDPGLGLRLIYFSYDVKMKEKGDIPEGYSVSREKKERFSLILESASTNQTSMYLCASRPAGGSAYEQYFGPGTRLTVT.

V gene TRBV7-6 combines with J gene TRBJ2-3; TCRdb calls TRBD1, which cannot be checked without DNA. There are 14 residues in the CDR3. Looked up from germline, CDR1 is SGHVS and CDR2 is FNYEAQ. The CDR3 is CASSPGSETDTQYF. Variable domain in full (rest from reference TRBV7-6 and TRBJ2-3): GAGVSQSPRYKVTKRGQDVALRCDPISGHVSLYWYRQALGQGPEFLTYFNYEAQQDKSGLPNDRFSAERPEGSISTLTIQRTEQRDSAMYRCASSPGSETDTQYFGPGTRLTVL.

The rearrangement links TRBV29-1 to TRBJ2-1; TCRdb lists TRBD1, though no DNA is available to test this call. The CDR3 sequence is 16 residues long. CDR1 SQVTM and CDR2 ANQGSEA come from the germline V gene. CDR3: CSFTSGQGRKYNEQFF.

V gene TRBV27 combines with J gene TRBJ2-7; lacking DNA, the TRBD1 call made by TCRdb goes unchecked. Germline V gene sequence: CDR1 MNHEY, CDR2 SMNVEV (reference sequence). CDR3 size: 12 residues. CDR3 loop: CASAGQTYEQYF.

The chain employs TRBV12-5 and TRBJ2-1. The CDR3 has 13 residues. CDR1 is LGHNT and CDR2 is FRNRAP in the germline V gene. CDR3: CASGLVKAVEQFF.

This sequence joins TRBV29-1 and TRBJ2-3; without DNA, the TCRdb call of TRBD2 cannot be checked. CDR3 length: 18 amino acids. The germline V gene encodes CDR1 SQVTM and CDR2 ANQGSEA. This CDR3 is CSVAPSSVVAGGTDTQYF.

CDR3 amino acids: CASSYSVGMDTEAFF. The V call is TRBV6-2 or TRBV6-3, the J call TRBJ1-1. Germline V gene lookup returns CDR1 MNHEY and CDR2 SVGEGT. This CDR3 has 15 amino acids.

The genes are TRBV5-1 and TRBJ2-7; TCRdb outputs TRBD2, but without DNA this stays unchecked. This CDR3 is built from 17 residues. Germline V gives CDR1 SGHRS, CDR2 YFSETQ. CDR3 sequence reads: CASSLEGYGPGDYEQYF.

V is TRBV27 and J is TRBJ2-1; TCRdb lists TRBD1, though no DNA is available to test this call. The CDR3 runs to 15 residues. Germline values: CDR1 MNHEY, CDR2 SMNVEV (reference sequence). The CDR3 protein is CASSVEGSTYNEQFF.

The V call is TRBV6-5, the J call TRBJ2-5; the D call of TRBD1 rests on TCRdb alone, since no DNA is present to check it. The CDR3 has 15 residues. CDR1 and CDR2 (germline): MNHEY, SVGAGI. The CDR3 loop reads CASSTGTGGGETQYF.

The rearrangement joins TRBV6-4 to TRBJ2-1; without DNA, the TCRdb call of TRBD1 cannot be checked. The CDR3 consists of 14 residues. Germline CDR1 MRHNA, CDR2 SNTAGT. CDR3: CASSVTGEFGEQFF.

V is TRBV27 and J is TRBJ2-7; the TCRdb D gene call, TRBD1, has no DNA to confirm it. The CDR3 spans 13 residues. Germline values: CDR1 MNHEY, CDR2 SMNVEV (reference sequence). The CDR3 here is CASMSTGGYEQYF.

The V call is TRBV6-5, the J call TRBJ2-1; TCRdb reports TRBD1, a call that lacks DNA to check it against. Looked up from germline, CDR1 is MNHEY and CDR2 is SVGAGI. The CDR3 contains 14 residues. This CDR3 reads CASSYPGQRNGQFF.

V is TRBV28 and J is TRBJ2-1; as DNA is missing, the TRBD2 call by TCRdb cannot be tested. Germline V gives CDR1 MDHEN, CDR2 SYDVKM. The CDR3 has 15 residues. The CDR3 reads CASSPRDSLYNEQFF.

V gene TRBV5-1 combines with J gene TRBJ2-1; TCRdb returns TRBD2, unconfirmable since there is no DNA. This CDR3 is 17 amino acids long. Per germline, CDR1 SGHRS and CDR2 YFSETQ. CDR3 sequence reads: CASSLYGLDLSYNEQFF.

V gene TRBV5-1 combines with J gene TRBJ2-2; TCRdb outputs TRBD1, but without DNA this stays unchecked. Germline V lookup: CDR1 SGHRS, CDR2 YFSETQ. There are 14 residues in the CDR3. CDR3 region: CASSGTGNTGELFF.

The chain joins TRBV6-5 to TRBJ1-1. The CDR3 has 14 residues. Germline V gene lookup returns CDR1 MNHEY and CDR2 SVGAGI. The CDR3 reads CASSYGSAGPEAFF.

The CDR3 loop is CASRTSGELFF. This rearrangement joins TRBV5-1 to TRBJ2-2. The CDR3 sequence is 11 residues long. Germline values: CDR1 SGHRS, CDR2 YFSETQ. The full variable domain, its missing parts supplied by reference TRBV5-1 and TRBJ2-2, is KAGVTQTPRYLIKTRGQQVTLSCSPISGHRSVSWYQQTPGQGLQFLFEYFSETQRNKGNFPGRFSGRQFSNSRSEMNVSTLELGDSALYLCASRTSGELFFGEGSRLTVL.

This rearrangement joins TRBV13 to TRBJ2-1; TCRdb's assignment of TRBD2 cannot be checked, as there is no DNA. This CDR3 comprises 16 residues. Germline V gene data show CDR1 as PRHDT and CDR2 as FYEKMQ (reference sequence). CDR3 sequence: CASSLLAGLSYNEQFF.